One and the same sample provided the 17 T cell receptor beta chains below, sequenced in a study of T and B cells in COVID-19 patients. BIOMED2 TRB-A/B primer pools were used in multiplex TRB PCR. Via MiXCR, TCRdb re-called the multiplex PCR reads, giving one row per CDR3 protein. Here the sample spans 9,000 to 13,000 distinct CDR3 sequences, roughly 31% being singletons. From blood, about 250-500 ng of genomic DNA served as TRB template. Input material: blood. The receptors stem from a human donor with active COVID-19.

V is TRBV15 and J is TRBJ1-5; perhaps TRBD1 as D (6 bases). The CDR3 spans 17 residues. Germline CDR1 and CDR2: LNHNV and YYDKDF (reference sequence). Trimming left V 1 base short and J 2 bases short, with 15 bases between. The CDR3 bases are TGTGCCACCAGCAGAGTGTGGGGGCCGTTGGGCAATCAGCCCCAGCATTTT. Amino acid sequence: CATSRVWGPLGNQPQHF.

This clonotype was counted a few times. The chain couples TRBV6-1 to TRBJ1-2, with D unresolved. The CDR3 sequence is 11 residues long. Germline assignment: CDR1 MNHNS and CDR2 SASEGT. Between the trimmed V and J ends, which lost 2 bases and 11 bases, there was a span of 9 bases. The CDR3 loop is CASSEINLYTF. The CDR3 nucleotides are TGTGCCAGCAGTGAAATTAACCTATACACCTTC.

The V and J genes are TRBV6-5 and TRBJ1-1, with D hard to call. V dropped 5 bases and J dropped 0 bases, with 13 bases sitting between them. Per the germline V gene, CDR1 is MNHEY and CDR2 is SVGAGI. The CDR3 runs to 15 residues. The CDR3 protein is CASSPQASLNTEAFF. CDR3 DNA sequence: TGTGCCAGCAGTCCCCAAGCTTCATTGAACACTGAAGCTTTCTTT.

As concerns this clonotype: A much larger clonotype is one base distant, so this may be a read error. The CDR3 DNA follows: TGTGCCACCAGCCCCCGTCAGGTCACAGAGACCCAGTACTTC. It specifies CATSPRQVTETQYF. J is TRBJ2-5 and V is TRBV15, with D unclear. Trimming cost V 5 bases and J 4 bases, with 14 bases left between them. The CDR3 totals 14 residues. Germline V lookup: CDR1 LNHNV, CDR2 YYDKDF (reference sequence).

Notes on this clonotype: A much larger clone differs by one base, so this may be a read error. This rearrangement joins TRBV6-6 to TRBJ2-2; 13 bases are a match to TRBD2. V gave up 5 bases and J gave up 6 bases; unmatched junction bases: 6. Germline values: CDR1 MNHNY, CDR2 SVGAGI (reference sequence). This CDR3 region has 16 residues. CDR3 sequence: CASSPGLAGAPGELFF. The CDR3 DNA follows: TGTGCCAGCAGTCCAGGACTAGCGGGGGCGCCCGGGGAGCTGTTTTTT.

This clonotype showed up just a few times. The rearrangement joins TRBV10-3 to TRBJ1-5; D unresolved. CDR3 length: 12 amino acids. The germline V gene encodes CDR1 ENHRY and CDR2 SYGVKD. V was shortened by 6 bases and J by 0 bases, with 3 bases between the two germline ends. In DNA form, the CDR3 reads TGTGCCATCAGGGGTAGCAATCAGCCCCAGCATTTT. Amino acids: CAIRGSNQPQHF.

A few counts support this clonotype. V gene TRBV6-5 combines with J gene TRBJ1-5, with 9 nucleotides matching TRBD1. Per the germline V gene, CDR1 is MNHEY and CDR2 is SVGAGI. The V and J ends lost 7 bases and 7 bases, in that order; junction bases with no gene match: 5. The CDR3 spans 13 residues. CDR3 protein: CASTLDRGQPQHF. The CDR3 DNA follows: TGTGCCAGCACCTTGGACAGGGGACAGCCCCAGCATTTT.

The V call is TRBV7-2, the J call TRBJ2-5; maybe TRBD2 (5 bases). V lost 5 bases and J lost 5, with 12 bases in between. The CDR3 extends over 13 amino acids. From germline, CDR1 is SGHTA and CDR2 FQGNSA. The CDR3 nucleotides read TGTGCCAGCAGCGTCCGGGATGTGGAGACCCAGTACTTC. It translates to CASSVRDVETQYF.

This clonotype was counted a few times. The chain has TRBV12-3 or TRBV12-4 and TRBJ1-2, with 9 bases aligning to TRBD1. The CDR3 has 13 amino acids. After removal of 3 bases from V and 6 bases from J, the junction contained 2 bases not matched to a gene. CDR3 coding DNA: TGTGCCAGCAGTTTTGGGACAGGGAATGGCTACACCTTC. Its protein product is CASSFGTGNGYTF.

About this clonotype: The junction differs from germline at one of its ends, possibly a read error. The chain combines TRBV20-1 with TRBJ2-3, with D perhaps matching TRBD1 (6 bases). This CDR3 comprises 14 residues. From germline, CDR1 is DFQATT and CDR2 SNEGSKA (reference sequence). This CDR3 is CSASQGVRTDTQYF. CDR3 DNA: TGCAGTGCTAGTCAGGGAGTTAGGACAGATACTCAGTATTTT.

This clonotype is deemed large (0.1 to 1%). The V call is TRBV29-1, the J call TRBJ2-3, with a possible D match to TRBD2 (5 bases). Trimming cost V 3 bases and J 1 base, with 5 bases left between them. Germline-derived CDR1 and CDR2 are SQVTM and ANQGSEA. There are 12 residues in the CDR3. The CDR3 DNA reads as TGCAGCGTTGAGCGGGGCACAGATACGCAGTATTTT. It translates to CSVERGTDTQYF.

Only a few counts were recorded for this clonotype. The chain employs TRBV5-5 and TRBJ1-1; D remains unclear. Germline V gene lookup returns CDR1 SGHKS and CDR2 YYEKEE (reference sequence). The CDR3 loop spans 13 amino acids. V dropped 4 bases and J dropped 11 bases, with 18 bases sitting between them. In nucleotides, the CDR3 is TGTGCCAGCAGCCCTGAGGTGTTGAGGAGGGCTTTCTTT. Residues: CASSPEVLRRAFF.

V usage is TRBV27 and J usage is TRBJ2-2; D gene uncertain. V shed 3 bases and J shed 6 bases, with 8 bases lying between them. This CDR3 comprises 13 residues. CDR1 MNHEY and CDR2 SMNVEV come from the germline V gene (reference sequence). DNA of the CDR3: TGTGCCAGCAGTTTCCGTACGCCCGGGGAGCTGTTTTTT. Its protein is CASSFRTPGELFF.

By share, this clonotype counts as medium-sized. V gene TRBV27 combines with J gene TRBJ2-2, with D tentatively TRBD2 (5 bases). Germline V gene data show CDR1 as MNHEY and CDR2 as SMNVEV (reference sequence). V was trimmed by 3 bases and J by 5 bases, leaving 13 bases between them. CDR3 length: 15 residues. The CDR3 loop reads CASSFQTLGTGELFF. In DNA form, the CDR3 reads TGTGCCAGCAGTTTCCAGACACTAGGGACCGGGGAGCTGTTTTTT.

This clonotype was seen a handful of times. The chain joins TRBV10-3 to TRBJ2-7; D possibly corresponds to TRBD2 (5 bases). In germline, CDR1 is ENHRY, CDR2 SYGVKD. V dropped 4 bases and J dropped 1 base, with 14 bases sitting between them. CDR3 size: 15 residues. CDR3 amino acids: CAISGTGVLSYEQYF. The CDR3 DNA is TGTGCCATCAGTGGTACCGGGGTTCTTTCCTACGAGCAGTACTTC.

By share of the sample, this clonotype is medium-sized. The chain recombines TRBV29-1 with TRBJ2-3; D gene ambiguous. This CDR3 is 12 amino acids long. Trimming took 2 bases from V and 4 from J, leaving 7 bases between them. CDR1 and CDR2 (germline): SQVTM, ANQGSEA. This chain's CDR3 is CSVESDSDTQYF. The CDR3 DNA reads as TGCAGCGTTGAAAGTGATTCAGATACGCAGTATTTT.

This clonotype is classed as medium-sized. The CDR3 reads CASSIYGQYGYTF. The CDR3 bases are TGTGCCAGTAGTATCTACGGCCAATATGGCTACACCTTC. The chain has TRBV19 and TRBJ1-2; D remains unclear. Trimming shortened V by 3 bases and J by 5 bases, and 10 bases separated the two germline ends. This CDR3 is built from 13 residues. From germline, CDR1 is LNHDA and CDR2 SQIVND (reference sequence).